This T cell receptor (beta chain) was identified in a study of immune evolution from preneoplasia to lung adenocarcinoma. Between the trimmed V and J ends, which lost 9 bases and 12 bases, there was a span of 15 bases. Germline CDR1 is MNHNS and CDR2 is SASEGT. The CDR3 runs to 12 residues. As to this clone: Its specificity is unknown.

Repertoires were generated with immunoSEQ multiplex PCR, while TCRdb's copy carries only in-frame clones and drops some. The repertoire holds thousands of clones, with 84% as singletons. Overall study results and limits: Compared with EGFR-mutant or double wild-type lesions, KRAS-mutant nodules were more clonal. Later-stage lesions seemingly showed higher T cell density and diversity than normal lung.

Sequenced sample: FFPE lung adenocarcinoma in situ tissue. The receptor comes from a person in their sixties or seventies with lung adenocarcinoma. The chain combines TRBV6-1 with TRBJ1-6; the D gene is possibly TRBD1 (5 bases). Here the CDR3 reads CASQGGYLPLHF. In DNA, the CDR3 is TGTGCCAGTCAGGGTGGTTATTTACCCCTCCACTTT.